This T cell receptor beta chain was identified in a study of vaccination and CD4 T cells after COVID-19. Turning to the study itself: Nasal swab PCR identified SARS-CoV-2 in the convalescent patients, of whom eight to ten were mild and one severe. From HCoV-229E, HCoV-OC43, HCoV-NL63 and SARS-CoV-2, overlapping spike peptides were used to stimulate the cells.

The study's findings and limits: The cohort comprised relatively few convalescent patients, and no early post-infection timepoints were analyzed.

The treatment here: approximately nine-day PBMC culture with coronavirus spike peptide pools or control peptides (ViraFEST assay). An Oncomine TCR Beta short-read assay was used to sequence the DNA from cultured CD4+ T cells. Investigators isolated genomic DNA from cultured CD4+ T cells. Each CDR3 protein gets one entry after TCRdb re-called the PCR reads with MiXCR. The table records almost 7,500 distinct CDR3 sequences, about 70% of them present only once. The length of the CDR3 is 15 residues. Germline V gene sequence: CDR1 MNHNS, CDR2 SASEGT. After removal of 6 bases from V and 7 bases from J, the junction contained 9 bases not matched to a gene. In the case of this clonotype: Antigen: not known.

The sample taken for sequencing was CD4+ T cells from blood, cultured in vitro. V usage is TRBV6-1 and J usage is TRBJ1-6; 7 nucleotides agree with TRBD1. The source is a human donor who had recovered from COVID-19. CDR3 residues: CASRATGTDNSPLHF. CDR3 sequence (DNA): TGTGCCAGCAGAGCGACCGGGACAGACAATTCACCCCTCCACTTT.